A selection of T cell receptor beta chains follows, all from one sample in a study of blood T cell repertoires in COVID-19. Repertoires were generated with immunoSEQ multiplex PCR, while TCRdb's copy carries only in-frame clones and drops some. Here the sample spans about 110,000 clones, around nine tenths being singletons. Material for sequencing was peripheral blood. These receptors originate from a woman in her seventies who had recovered from COVID-19. CDR3s include the opening cysteine and the closing phenylalanine or tryptophan. Each record gives: V gene, J gene, D gene, CDR3 length, clone size, CDR3 DNA, CDR3 protein. D genes are given only for firm matches. The listing skips clone size in some rows; elsewhere it reads once, few, many or a size class.

v_call: TRBV7-8; j_call: TRBJ1-6; d_call: TRBD1; cdr3_length: 14; clone_size: NA; cdr3_nt: TGTGCCAGCAGCTGGGGACAGGGGGATTCACCCCTCCACTTT; cdr3_aa: CASSWGQGDSPLHF
v_call: TRBV6-5; j_call: TRBJ2-7; d_call: NA; cdr3_length: 13; clone_size: NA; cdr3_nt: TGTGCCAGCAGTTACGACAACGCCTACGAGCAGTACTTC; cdr3_aa: CASSYDNAYEQYF
v_call: TRBV6-2/TRBV6-3; j_call: TRBJ2-7; d_call: TRBD2; cdr3_length: 17; clone_size: once; cdr3_nt: TGTGCCAGCAGTTACTCCTCACCGGGACTAGCCTCGGGGCGGCAGTACTTC; cdr3_aa: CASSYSSPGLASGRQYF
v_call: TRBV11-2; j_call: TRBJ1-2; d_call: NA; cdr3_length: 15; clone_size: NA; cdr3_nt: TGTGCCAGCAGCTCTCCGTTCACGGGTATCTATGGCTACACCTTC; cdr3_aa: CASSSPFTGIYGYTF
v_call: TRBV11-3; j_call: TRBJ2-2; d_call: TRBD1; cdr3_length: 15; clone_size: NA; cdr3_nt: TGTGCCAGCAGCCCTCGACAGGGAAACACCGGGGAGCTGTTTTTT; cdr3_aa: CASSPRQGNTGELFF
v_call: TRBV3-1/TRBV3-2; j_call: TRBJ1-5; d_call: NA; cdr3_length: 12; clone_size: NA; cdr3_nt: TGTGCCAGCAGCTCCGGGGATCAGCCCCAGCATTTT; cdr3_aa: CASSSGDQPQHF
v_call: TRBV19; j_call: TRBJ1-3; d_call: TRBD1; cdr3_length: 14; clone_size: NA; cdr3_nt: TGTGCCAGTAGTACAAGGACAGGCGGAAACACCATATATTTT; cdr3_aa: CASSTRTGGNTIYF
v_call: TRBV7-8; j_call: TRBJ2-1; d_call: NA; cdr3_length: 13; clone_size: NA; cdr3_nt: TGTGCCAGCAAGGGGTTTTCCTACAATGAGCAGTTCTTC; cdr3_aa: CASKGFSYNEQFF
v_call: TRBV7-3; j_call: TRBJ2-2; d_call: TRBD1; cdr3_length: 14; clone_size: few; cdr3_nt: TGTGCCAGCAGCGACAGGGCGAACACCGGGGAGCTGTTTTTT; cdr3_aa: CASSDRANTGELFF
v_call: TRBV19; j_call: TRBJ1-3; d_call: NA; cdr3_length: 15; clone_size: NA; cdr3_nt: TGTGCCAGTAGTCCAATCGGAGGATCTGGAAACACCATATATTTT; cdr3_aa: CASSPIGGSGNTIYF
v_call: TRBV7-8; j_call: TRBJ1-5; d_call: TRBD1; cdr3_length: 14; clone_size: NA; cdr3_nt: TGTGCCAGCAGCCGAGCGACAGGGAATCAGCCCCAGCATTTT; cdr3_aa: CASSRATGNQPQHF
v_call: TRBV2; j_call: TRBJ2-2; d_call: NA; cdr3_length: 11; clone_size: NA; cdr3_nt: TGTGCCAGCAGTCTGACCGGGGAGCTGTTTTTT; cdr3_aa: CASSLTGELFF
v_call: TRBV12-3/TRBV12-4; j_call: TRBJ1-1; d_call: TRBD1; cdr3_length: 13; clone_size: NA; cdr3_nt: TGTGCCAGCAGTTTAGCCGACAGGGTTGGAGCTTTCTTT; cdr3_aa: CASSLADRVGAFF
v_call: TRBV11-2; j_call: TRBJ2-2; d_call: TRBD1; cdr3_length: 15; clone_size: few; cdr3_nt: TGTGCCAGCAGATTAGGGGACAGGAACACCGGGGAGCTGTTTTTT; cdr3_aa: CASRLGDRNTGELFF
v_call: TRBV28; j_call: TRBJ2-7; d_call: TRBD2; cdr3_length: 16; clone_size: NA; cdr3_nt: TGTGCCAGCAGCCTTTCCAGCGGGGGGGATCCCTACGAGCAGTACTTC; cdr3_aa: CASSLSSGGDPYEQYF
v_call: TRBV7-9; j_call: TRBJ2-5; d_call: NA; cdr3_length: 14; clone_size: NA; cdr3_nt: TGTGCCAGCAGCTTAGCGCGGGATAAAGAGACCCAGTACTTC; cdr3_aa: CASSLARDKETQYF
v_call: TRBV7-9; j_call: TRBJ1-5; d_call: NA; cdr3_length: 15; clone_size: few; cdr3_nt: TGTGCCAGCAGCCCGCGGGGCGATAGCAATCAGCCCCAGCATTTT; cdr3_aa: CASSPRGDSNQPQHF
v_call: TRBV20-1; j_call: TRBJ1-5; d_call: TRBD1; cdr3_length: 15; clone_size: few; cdr3_nt: TGCAGTGCTAGTCCTGGGACAGGGGCCTATCAGCCCCAGCATTTT; cdr3_aa: CSASPGTGAYQPQHF
v_call: TRBV12-5; j_call: TRBJ1-1; d_call: TRBD1; cdr3_length: 12; clone_size: NA; cdr3_nt: TGTGCTAGTGGTGGGGACAGTACTGAAGCTTTCTTT; cdr3_aa: CASGGDSTEAFF
v_call: TRBV9; j_call: TRBJ1-6; d_call: NA; cdr3_length: 15; clone_size: NA; cdr3_nt: TGTGCCAGCAGCGTAGGGGAGGGATACAATTCACCCCTCCACTTT; cdr3_aa: CASSVGEGYNSPLHF
v_call: TRBV7-8; j_call: TRBJ2-5; d_call: TRBD1; cdr3_length: 16; clone_size: NA; cdr3_nt: TGTGCCAGCAGCTCCCCCGGACAGGGGATACAAGAGACCCAGTACTTC; cdr3_aa: CASSSPGQGIQETQYF
v_call: TRBV5-1; j_call: TRBJ2-1; d_call: TRBD1; cdr3_length: 16; clone_size: NA; cdr3_nt: TGCGCCAGCAGCTTGCACGGGACAGGGGGAAACAATGAGCAGTTCTTC; cdr3_aa: CASSLHGTGGNNEQFF
v_call: TRBV5-1; j_call: TRBJ2-7; d_call: TRBD1; cdr3_length: 15; clone_size: once; cdr3_nt: TGCGCCAGCAGCCACAGGGACAGGGGGTCCTACGAGCAGTACTTC; cdr3_aa: CASSHRDRGSYEQYF
v_call: TRBV15; j_call: TRBJ2-7; d_call: TRBD1; cdr3_length: 15; clone_size: NA; cdr3_nt: TGTGCCACCAGCGGACCAGGACAGGGGGGTTACGAGCAGTACTTC; cdr3_aa: CATSGPGQGGYEQYF
v_call: TRBV27; j_call: TRBJ2-7; d_call: TRBD1; cdr3_length: 13; clone_size: NA; cdr3_nt: TGTGCCAGCAGTTTATACAGGGGCGGCGAGCAGTACTTC; cdr3_aa: CASSLYRGGEQYF
v_call: TRBV28; j_call: TRBJ1-5; d_call: TRBD1; cdr3_length: 16; clone_size: NA; cdr3_nt: TGTGCCAGCAGTTTACTTACAGGGGAACTTAATCAGCCCCAGCATTTT; cdr3_aa: CASSLLTGELNQPQHF
v_call: TRBV28; j_call: TRBJ2-6; d_call: NA; cdr3_length: 15; clone_size: NA; cdr3_nt: TGTGCCAGCACCCTGTCCCTCTCTGGGGCCAACGTCCTGACTTTC; cdr3_aa: CASTLSLSGANVLTF
v_call: TRBV15; j_call: TRBJ1-4; d_call: NA; cdr3_length: 16; clone_size: NA; cdr3_nt: TGTGCCACCAGCACGGGACTGGTTGCAACTAATGAAAAACTGTTTTTT; cdr3_aa: CATSTGLVATNEKLFF
v_call: TRBV7-3; j_call: TRBJ2-1; d_call: TRBD1; cdr3_length: 15; clone_size: once; cdr3_nt: TGTGCCAGCAGCATAGGGACAGTTGGTTACAATGAGCAGTTCTTC; cdr3_aa: CASSIGTVGYNEQFF
v_call: TRBV30; j_call: TRBJ1-1; d_call: NA; cdr3_length: 13; clone_size: NA; cdr3_nt: TGTGCCTGGAGCCCAGGGAGGGACACTGAAGCTTTCTTT; cdr3_aa: CAWSPGRDTEAFF
v_call: TRBV9; j_call: TRBJ1-6; d_call: TRBD1; cdr3_length: 14; clone_size: NA; cdr3_nt: TGTGCCAGCAAGGGGGCAACGTTTAATTCACCCCTCCACTTT; cdr3_aa: CASKGATFNSPLHF
v_call: TRBV6-5; j_call: TRBJ1-1; d_call: TRBD1; cdr3_length: 14; clone_size: NA; cdr3_nt: TGTGCCAGCACCGCGGACAGGGGAGGCACTGAAGCTTTCTTT; cdr3_aa: CASTADRGGTEAFF
v_call: TRBV5-6; j_call: TRBJ1-6; d_call: NA; cdr3_length: 12; clone_size: NA; cdr3_nt: TGTGCCAGCAGCTTAGGGGATTCACCCCTCCACTTT; cdr3_aa: CASSLGDSPLHF
v_call: TRBV27; j_call: TRBJ2-3; d_call: TRBD2; cdr3_length: 17; clone_size: few; cdr3_nt: TGTGCCAGCAGTTTGGGACTAGCGGGGGGGAGTACAGATACGCAGTATTTT; cdr3_aa: CASSLGLAGGSTDTQYF
v_call: TRBV28; j_call: TRBJ1-2; d_call: NA; cdr3_length: 13; clone_size: NA; cdr3_nt: TGTGCCAGCAGTTTGTCGGGGGACTATGGCTACACCTTC; cdr3_aa: CASSLSGDYGYTF
v_call: TRBV28; j_call: TRBJ1-5; d_call: NA; cdr3_length: 16; clone_size: NA; cdr3_nt: TGTGCCAGCCTTTGGGGCGCGGGGGATAGCAATCAGCCCCAGCATTTT; cdr3_aa: CASLWGAGDSNQPQHF
v_call: TRBV7-9; j_call: TRBJ2-1; d_call: NA; cdr3_length: 16; clone_size: NA; cdr3_nt: TGTGCCAGCAGCTCAACAGGGAATCGAGGGGTCGGGGAGCAGTTCTTC; cdr3_aa: CASSSTGNRGVGEQFF
v_call: TRBV5-8; j_call: TRBJ2-7; d_call: NA; cdr3_length: 14; clone_size: NA; cdr3_nt: TGTGCCAGCAGCCCCACTAGCCTGGCTCTCGAGCAGTACTTC; cdr3_aa: CASSPTSLALEQYF
v_call: TRBV7-2; j_call: TRBJ2-1; d_call: NA; cdr3_length: 14; clone_size: few; cdr3_nt: TGTGCCAGCAGCTGGAGGGGTCCCTACAATGAGCAGTTCTTC; cdr3_aa: CASSWRGPYNEQFF
v_call: TRBV19; j_call: TRBJ2-7; d_call: TRBD1; cdr3_length: 17; clone_size: NA; cdr3_nt: TGTGCCAGTAGTCTGACGCGCCCGGACAGGAGAATCTACGAGCAGTACTTC; cdr3_aa: CASSLTRPDRRIYEQYF
v_call: TRBV27; j_call: TRBJ2-7; d_call: TRBD1; cdr3_length: 15; clone_size: NA; cdr3_nt: TGTGCCAGCAGTACCCGGACAGGGTTGGACTACGAGCAGTACTTC; cdr3_aa: CASSTRTGLDYEQYF
v_call: TRBV15; j_call: TRBJ1-6; d_call: TRBD1; cdr3_length: 14; clone_size: NA; cdr3_nt: TGTGCCACCAGCCGACAGGGTCAGAATTCACCCCTCCACTTT; cdr3_aa: CATSRQGQNSPLHF
v_call: TRBV5-1; j_call: TRBJ2-7; d_call: NA; cdr3_length: 12; clone_size: NA; cdr3_nt: TGCGCCAGCAGCTTGGATACCTACGAGCAGTACTTC; cdr3_aa: CASSLDTYEQYF